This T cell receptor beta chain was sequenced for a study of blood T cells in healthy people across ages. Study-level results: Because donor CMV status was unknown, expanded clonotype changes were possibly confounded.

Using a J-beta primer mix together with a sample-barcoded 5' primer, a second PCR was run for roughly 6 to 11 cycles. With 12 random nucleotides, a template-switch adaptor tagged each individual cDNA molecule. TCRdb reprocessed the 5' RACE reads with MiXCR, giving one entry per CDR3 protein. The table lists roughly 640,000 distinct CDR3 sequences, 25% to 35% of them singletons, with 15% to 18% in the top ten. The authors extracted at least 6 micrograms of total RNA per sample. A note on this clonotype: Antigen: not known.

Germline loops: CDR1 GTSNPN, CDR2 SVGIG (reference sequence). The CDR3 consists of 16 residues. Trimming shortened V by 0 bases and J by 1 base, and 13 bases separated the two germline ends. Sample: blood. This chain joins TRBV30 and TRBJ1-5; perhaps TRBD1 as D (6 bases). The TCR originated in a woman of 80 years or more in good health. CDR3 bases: TGTGCCTGGAGTGTAGGGGGGCTACAGAGCAATCAGCCCCAGCATTTT. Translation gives CAWSVGGLQSNQPQHF. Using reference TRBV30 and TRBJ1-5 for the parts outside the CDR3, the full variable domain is SQTIHQWPATLVQPVGSPLSLECTVEGTSNPNLYWYRQAAGRGLQLLFYSVGIGQISSEVPQNLSASRPQDRQFILSSKKLLLSDSGFYLCAWSVGGLQSNQPQHFGDGTRLSIL.